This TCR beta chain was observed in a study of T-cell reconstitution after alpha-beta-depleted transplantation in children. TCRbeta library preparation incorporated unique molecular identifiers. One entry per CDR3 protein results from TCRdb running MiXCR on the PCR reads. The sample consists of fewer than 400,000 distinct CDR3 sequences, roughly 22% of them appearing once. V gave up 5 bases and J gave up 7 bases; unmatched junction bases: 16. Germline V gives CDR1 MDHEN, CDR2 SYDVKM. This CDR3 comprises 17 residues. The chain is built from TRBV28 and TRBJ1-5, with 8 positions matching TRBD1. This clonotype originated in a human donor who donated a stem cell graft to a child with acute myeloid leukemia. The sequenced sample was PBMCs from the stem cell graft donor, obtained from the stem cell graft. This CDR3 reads CASSPGPGQGFGQPQHF. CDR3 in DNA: TGTGCCAGCAGTCCGGGCCCAGGACAGGGCTTCGGACAGCCCCAGCATTTT.